This TCR beta chain was profiled in a study of blood T cell repertoires in COVID-19. Germline assignment: CDR1 ENHRY and CDR2 SYGVKD. Trimming at V came to 3 bases and at J to 3 bases, leaving 9 bases not matched to a gene. CDR3 length equals 18 residues. Recruits, aged about 18 to 100 years, lived in under 25 US areas. Contact with a PCR-confirmed or clinician-diagnosed COVID-19 case occurred within 2 weeks of entry. The data were produced by immunoSEQ multiplex PCR, yet TCRdb's version contains in-frame clones alone and is incomplete. The profile shows 250,000 to 400,000 clones, 85% of them singletons.

The receptor was isolated from a woman in her 30s who had been exposed to COVID-19. The sequencing sample was made of PBMCs or T cells enriched from blood (not recorded which). This chain uses TRBV10-3 with TRBJ1-4; 11 nucleotides align to TRBD1. Here the CDR3 reads CAISDGDRGYSANEKLFF. The CDR3 DNA is TGTGCCATCAGTGATGGGGACAGGGGGTATTCAGCTAATGAAAAACTGTTTTTT.